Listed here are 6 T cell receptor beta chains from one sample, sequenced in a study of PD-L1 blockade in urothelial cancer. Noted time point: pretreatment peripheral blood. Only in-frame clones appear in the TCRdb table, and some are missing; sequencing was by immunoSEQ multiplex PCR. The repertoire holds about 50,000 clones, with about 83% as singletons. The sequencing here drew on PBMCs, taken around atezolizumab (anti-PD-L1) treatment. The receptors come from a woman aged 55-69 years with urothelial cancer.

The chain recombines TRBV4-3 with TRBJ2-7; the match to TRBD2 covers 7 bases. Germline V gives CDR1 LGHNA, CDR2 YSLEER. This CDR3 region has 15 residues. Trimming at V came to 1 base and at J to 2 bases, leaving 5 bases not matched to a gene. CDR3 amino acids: CASSQGVTSAYEQYF. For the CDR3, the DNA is TGCGCCAGCAGCCAAGGGGTAACTAGCGCCTACGAGCAGTACTTC.

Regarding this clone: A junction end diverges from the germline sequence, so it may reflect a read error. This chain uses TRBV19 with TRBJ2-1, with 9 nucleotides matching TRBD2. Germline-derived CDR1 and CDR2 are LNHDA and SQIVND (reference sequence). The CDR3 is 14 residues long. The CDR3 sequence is CATKSSGGYSEQFF. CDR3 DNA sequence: TGTGCCACTAAGTCGAGCGGGGGGTACAGTGAGCAGTTCTTC.

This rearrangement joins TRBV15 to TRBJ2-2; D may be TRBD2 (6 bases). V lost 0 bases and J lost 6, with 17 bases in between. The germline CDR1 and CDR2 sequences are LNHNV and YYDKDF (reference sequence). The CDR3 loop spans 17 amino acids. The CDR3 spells CATSRDFTVEGPGELFF. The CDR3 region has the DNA TGTGCCACCAGCAGAGATTTCACGGTGGAGGGGCCCGGGGAGCTGTTTTTT.

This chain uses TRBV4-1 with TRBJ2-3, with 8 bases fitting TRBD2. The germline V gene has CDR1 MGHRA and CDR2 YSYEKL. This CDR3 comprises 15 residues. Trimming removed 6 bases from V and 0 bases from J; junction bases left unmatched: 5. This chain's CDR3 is CASSKLAASTDTQYF. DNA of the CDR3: TGCGCCAGCAGTAAACTAGCGGCTAGCACAGATACGCAGTATTTT.

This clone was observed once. CDR3 coding DNA: TGCGCCAGCAGCTTGGCCACAGGGGGATACGAGCAGTACTTC. Amino acid sequence: CASSLATGGYEQYF. This sequence joins TRBV5-1 and TRBJ2-7, with 8 nucleotides matching TRBD1. This CDR3 region has 14 residues. CDR1 is SGHRS and CDR2 is YFSETQ in the germline V gene. V lost 0 bases and J lost 4; bases outside the gene matches: 3. Full variable domain (remainder filled in from reference TRBV5-1 and TRBJ2-7): KAGVTQTPRYLIKTRGQQVTLSCSPISGHRSVSWYQQTPGQGLQFLFEYFSETQRNKGNFPGRFSGRQFSNSRSEMNVSTLELGDSALYLCASSLATGGYEQYFGPGTRLTVT.

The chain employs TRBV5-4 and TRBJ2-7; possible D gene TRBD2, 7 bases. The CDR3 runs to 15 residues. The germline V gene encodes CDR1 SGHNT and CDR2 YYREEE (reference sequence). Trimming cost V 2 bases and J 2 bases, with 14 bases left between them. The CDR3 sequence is CASSLFAGAPYEQYF. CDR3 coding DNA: TGTGCCAGCAGCTTATTTGCGGGGGCCCCCTACGAGCAGTACTTC.